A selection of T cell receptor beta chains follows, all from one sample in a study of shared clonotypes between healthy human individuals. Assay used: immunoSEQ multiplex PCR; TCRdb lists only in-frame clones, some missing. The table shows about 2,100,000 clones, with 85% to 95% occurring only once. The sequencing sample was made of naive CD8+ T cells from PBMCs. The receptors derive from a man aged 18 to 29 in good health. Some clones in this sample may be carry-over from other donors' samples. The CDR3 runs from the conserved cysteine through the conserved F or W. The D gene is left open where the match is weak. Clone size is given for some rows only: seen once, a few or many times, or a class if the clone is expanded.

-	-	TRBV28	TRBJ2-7	TGTGCCAGCAGTTTCCGGGTCTACGAGCAGTACTTC	CASSFRVYEQYF
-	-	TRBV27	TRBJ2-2	TGTGCCAGCAGTTTAGTTGGCTCCACCGGGGAGCTGTTTTTT	CASSLVGSTGELFF
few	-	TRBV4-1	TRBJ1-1	TGCGCCAGCAGCCAAGGAAGGGCTGAAGCTTTCTTT	CASSQGRAEAFF
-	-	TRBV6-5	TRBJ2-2	TGTGCCAGCAGCATCACCAATTCCGGGGAGCTGTTTTTT	CASSITNSGELFF
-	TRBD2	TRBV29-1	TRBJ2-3	TGCAGCGTTGTAGCTAGCGGGAGGGCCGGGCCAGATACGCAGTATTTT	CSVVASGRAGPDTQYF
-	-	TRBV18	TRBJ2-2	TGTGCCAGCTCACCAGCAGGGGTCGTGACCGGGGAGCTGTTTTTT	CASSPAGVVTGELFF
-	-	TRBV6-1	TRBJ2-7	TGTGCCAGCAAGGAGGGATACTACGAGCAGTACTTC	CASKEGYYEQYF
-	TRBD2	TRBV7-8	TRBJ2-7	TGTGCCAGCAGCCCGACTAGCGGGAGGACCTACGAGCAGTACTTC	CASSPTSGRTYEQYF
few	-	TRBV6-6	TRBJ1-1	TGTGCCAGCAGTTATTTGATTAACACTGAAGCTTTCTTT	CASSYLINTEAFF
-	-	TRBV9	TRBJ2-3	TGTGCCAGCAACACCGAAGGGACGAGGACAGATACGCAGTATTTT	CASNTEGTRTDTQYF
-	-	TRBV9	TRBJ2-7	TGTGCCAGCAGCGCAGACAGCGGCGAGCAGTACTTC	CASSADSGEQYF